This T cell receptor beta chain was captured in a study of long-term antiretroviral therapy in people with HIV. Looking at the study overall: It was about a decade after the earliest samples that the 2015 immediate-ART recommendation appeared.

The assay used was immunoSEQ (version v3.0), run at survey level. TCRdb keeps only in-frame clones here, not all; method: immunoSEQ multiplex PCR. The data contain some 14,000 clones, 75% to 85% of them singletons. Study observations and caveats: Controls exceeded HIV repertoires in CDR3 length range. It was not possible to obtain data on ART adherence, viral resistance or therapy changes.

This clone came up a few times. Antigen specificity is unknown. From each donor, at least one pre-ART PBMC sample and at least two post-ART PBMC samples were obtained. V lost 1 base, J lost 8 bases, and 6 bases lay in between. CDR1 is SNHLY and CDR2 is FYNNEI in the germline V gene. The CDR3 contains 12 residues. This receptor was obtained from a man aged 35 to 55 with HIV. The chain links TRBV2 to TRBJ1-3; unclear D gene. This material consisted of unsorted PBMCs, taken 3.1 years after starting antiretroviral therapy. The CDR3 is CASSEEGYTIYF. The CDR3 nucleotides read TGTGCCAGCAGTGAAGAGGGATACACCATATATTTT.